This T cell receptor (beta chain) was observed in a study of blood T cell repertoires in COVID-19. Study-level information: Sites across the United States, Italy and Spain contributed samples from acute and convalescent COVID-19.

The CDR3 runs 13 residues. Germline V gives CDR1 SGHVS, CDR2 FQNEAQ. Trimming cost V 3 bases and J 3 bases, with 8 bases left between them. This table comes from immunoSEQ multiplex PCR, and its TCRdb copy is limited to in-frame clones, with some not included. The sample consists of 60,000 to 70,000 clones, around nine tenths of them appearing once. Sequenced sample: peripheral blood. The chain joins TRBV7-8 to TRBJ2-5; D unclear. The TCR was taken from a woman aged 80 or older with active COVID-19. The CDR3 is CASSFNTEETQYF. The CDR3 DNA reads TGTGCCAGCAGCTTTAACACCGAAGAGACCCAGTACTTC.